This record covers a single T cell receptor (beta chain). Its antigen has not been determined. Per-nucleotide qualities are absent, and no much larger clonotype sits a single base away. Trimming removed 5 bases from V and 1 base from J, leaving 14 bases between the germline ends. The CDR3 holds 15 amino acids from the cysteine to the phenylalanine. Solely the CDR3 DNA is kept, with 45 bases framed from the first base. CDR1 and CDR2 are read off the germline V gene as MNHNS and SASEGT. Healthy HIV-negative adults with no recently reported acute infections or vaccinations were included as donors. All donors were Caucasian adults living in Nashville, Tennessee, USA. CD4+ T cells were enriched by magnetic negative selection, after which naive cells were positively selected on CD45RA and the negative fraction was taken as the memory subset. After blood collection by leukapheresis, PBMCs were isolated using Ficoll-Histopaque density gradient centrifugation and then cryopreserved in the vapor phase of liquid nitrogen. Analytical flow cytometry was used to check the purity and quantity of every magnetically sorted T cell population. Genomic DNA was isolated from each sorted fraction and quantified by UV absorbance on a Nanodrop 2000c.

The sample belongs to a study of shared clonotypes between healthy human individuals (dated by TCRdb to 2019 to 2021). With regard to the full study: Two women and a few men aged 18 to 49 years were included in the cohort. For each donor, three plates each were used for CD4 naive and CD4 memory, two plates were used for CD8 naive, and one plate was used for CD8 memory. To estimate repertoire size and how much clonotypes are shared between individuals, the study performed deep sequencing of blood TCR repertoires from five healthy adults. To increase sequencing depth and limit assay-specific biases, TCR repertoire library preparation and sequencing were carried out by different laboratories using diverse techniques. Per donor, leukapheresis produced somewhere between about 0.9 and 9.5 billion PBMCs. The study at large found these results: Incomplete sequencing was indicated by rarefaction of sorted-subset datasets, despite the large sequencing depth. Across several donors, roughly 5.4% of naive CD4, 3% to 4% of naive CD8, under 2.5% of memory CD4, and approximately 0.4% of memory CD8 clonotypes were shared. The small number of donors limited the genetic and exposure-history diversity represented. Only blood was sampled, and tissue TCR repertoires likely differ from those in blood. Higher generation probabilities were observed for clonotypes shared by all four sorted-subset donors than for non-shared clonotypes. Pairwise subsampling indicated that sequencing depth was expected to affect the degree of clonotype sharing among donors. Naive subsets generally had larger estimated clonotype richness than memory subsets.

Using the deep immunoSEQ assay, TCR CDR3 regions were amplified from genomic DNA by multiplex PCR. Genomic DNA extracted from each cell subset was distributed evenly over all wells of several immunoSEQ 96-well plates, and each plate served as one replicate. For sorted subsets, each replicate PCR was loaded with approximately 0.2 ug genomic DNA, equivalent to approximately 27,000 T cell genomes. Purified libraries were quantified with a Qubit 3.0 fluorometer, sized on a Bioanalyzer 2100, and re-quantified with the KAPA Library Quantification kit. Each immunoSEQ 96-well plate was sequenced on its own single-read 150-cycle Illumina NextSeq 550 flow cell. Under the source paper's analysis protocol: The immunoSEQ output contained only junctional sequences without quality scores, so filtering could not match that applied to full-length reads. Sequences were annotated with PyIR, a Python wrapper for IgBLAST v1.9, using IMGT germline references to assign V/J genes and CDR3. Reads were removed for weak V/J assignments (E-value above 1e-6), missing CDR3, stop codons, out-of-frame junctions, or ambiguous translated residues. A V3J clonotype was defined by an identical inferred V gene, J gene, and CDR3 amino acid sequence. Percentage overlap between repertoires was computed as shared unique clonotypes divided by the size of the smaller repertoire. Three approaches were used to assess repertoire richness: RTK rarefaction, the Chao1 estimator, and Recon v2.1 estimates of unobserved clonotypes. Generation probabilities for all TCRbeta clonotypes obtained by the gDNA method from a handful of donors were computed using OLGA. Drawn from immuneACCESS, this table holds only the in-frame rearrangements with V and J called that TCRdb kept. Clones are partly lost; checked studies trace under half to an unresolved V gene and leave the rest unexplained. The D gene and trimming were derived from the DNA, and the V and J assignments and clone size from that table. This sample lists about 1 million clones; about 76% were detected once. The ten largest account for about 1.4% of the sample.

The sequence was obtained from a man in his late teens or twenties in good health. The specimen was memory CD4+ T cells sorted from blood. What this sample's cell subset or site label stands for: CD45RA-negative fraction. The rearrangement combines TRBV6-1 with TRBJ2-5, with TRBD1 as a weak D call on 6 bases. The CDR3 region: CASSQGQGPQETQYF. In nucleotide form, the sequence is TGTGCCAGCAGTCAGGGTCAGGGGCCCCAAGAGACCCAGTACTTC.